The subject of this entry is one T cell receptor (beta chain). What it binds is not known. Sequencing of TCR beta was performed on blood CD8+ T cells and on blood CD4+ T cells. CD8+ and CD4+ T cells were negatively isolated; TEMRA cells were FACS-enriched. The data originate from a study of CD8 T cells in Susac syndrome. Study-wide results and limits: Among active patients and in TEMRA cells, CD8+ clonal expansion in Susac reached its peak.

Per the germline V gene, CDR1 is GTSNPN and CDR2 is SVGIG (reference sequence). This CDR3 contains 14 residues. Trimming took 7 bases from V and 3 from J, leaving 17 bases between them. The RNA, roughly 0.5 to 1 ug, was put through reverse transcription using random hexamers. The amplification used immunoSEQ multiplex PCR on TCR beta CDR3; it spanned 54 Vbeta and 13 Jbeta. TCRdb used MiXCR to reprocess the immunoSEQ multiplex PCR reads, holding one entry per CDR3 protein. The data contain 75,000 to 100,000 distinct CDR3 sequences, nearly 95% of them singletons. The source material was CD8+ T cells from PBMCs. This receptor was identified in a human donor with Susac syndrome. This chain uses TRBV30 with TRBJ2-3; D is perhaps TRBD2 (6 bases). The CDR3 DNA sequence: TGTGCCTACATGGAGTGGGGGAGGACAGATACGCAGTATTTT. Translation gives CAYMEWGRTDTQYF.